These 23 T cell receptor beta chains share one sample of origin, sequenced in a study of blood T cell repertoires in COVID-19. The assay was immunoSEQ multiplex PCR, and TCRdb's table has in-frame clones only and misses some. The sample holds almost 200,000 clones, approximately 87% seen once. Material: peripheral blood. Source of these receptors: a woman aged 70-85 years with acute or convalescent COVID-19.

The rearrangement links TRBV10-3 to TRBJ2-3; 10 bases map to TRBD1. The V gene end was trimmed by 7 bases and the J gene end by 1 base; junction bases not matched to a gene: 5. Germline V lookup: CDR1 ENHRY, CDR2 SYGVKD. The CDR3 contains 15 residues. The CDR3 sequence: CAITRDRGGTDTQYF. In DNA, the CDR3 is TGTGCCATCACCCGGGACAGGGGAGGCACAGATACGCAGTATTTT.

This clone was observed a handful of times. The CDR3 protein is CASSLFDRGPQPQHF. The DNA of the CDR3 is TGTGCCAGCAGTTTGTTTGACAGGGGGCCTCAGCCCCAGCATTTT. This rearrangement joins TRBV6-6 to TRBJ1-5; 10 bases agree with TRBD1. Germline V gene lookup returns CDR1 MNHNY and CDR2 SVGAGI (reference sequence). Trimming took 4 bases from V and 6 from J; bases not matched to a gene: 6. This CDR3 has 15 amino acids.

J is TRBJ2-2 and V is TRBV7-2; 11 nucleotides align to TRBD2. This CDR3 spans 16 amino acids. J gave up 7 bases and V 1 base, and 5 bases lay outside the gene matches. Germline V gene sequence: CDR1 SGHTA, CDR2 FQGNSA. In DNA form, the CDR3 reads TGTGCCAGCAGCTTAGGGACTAGCGGGTTTAGCGGGGAGCTGTTTTTT. This codes for CASSLGTSGFSGELFF.

The table lists this clone with a count of one. The chain employs TRBV28 and TRBJ1-4; 9 positions agree with TRBD1. V dropped 6 bases and J dropped 8; count of bases not matched to a gene: 7. The CDR3 spans 14 residues. From germline, CDR1 is MDHEN and CDR2 SYDVKM. In DNA form, the CDR3 reads TGTGCCAGCAGCCGGGACAGGGTATTGGAAAAACTGTTTTTT. The encoded protein is CASSRDRVLEKLFF.

V usage is TRBV6-5 and J usage is TRBJ1-2; 11 bases align to TRBD1. The CDR3 spans 15 residues. V shed 2 bases, J shed 8 bases, and the junction held 7 bases outside the gene matches. Germline V gene lookup returns CDR1 MNHEY and CDR2 SVGAGI. For the CDR3, the DNA is TGTGCCAGCAGTTACCACGGACAGGGGGCGGAAGGCTACACCTTC. Protein sequence: CASSYHGQGAEGYTF.

This chain links TRBV7-2 with TRBJ1-1, with D possibly being TRBD1 (5 bases). Germline CDR1 and CDR2: SGHTA and FQGNSA. V was pared by 7 bases and J by 2 bases, with 11 bases between. The CDR3 is 13 residues long. The chain's CDR3 is CASKGQPNTEAFF. In DNA, the CDR3 is TGTGCCAGCAAAGGACAACCAAACACTGAAGCTTTCTTT.

The chain combines TRBV5-1 with TRBJ2-7; a weak D match, TRBD1 (6 bases). The CDR3 consists of 15 residues. Germline V gives CDR1 SGHRS, CDR2 YFSETQ. Trimming removed 2 bases at V and 0 bases at J, with 12 bases between. CDR3 residues: CASSFHAGDSYEQYF. The CDR3 DNA reads TGCGCCAGCAGCTTTCACGCAGGGGACTCCTACGAGCAGTACTTC.

The gene calls are TRBV7-9 and TRBJ2-1, with 8 bases fitting TRBD2. The ends lost 5 bases at V and 7 bases at J; junction bases unmatched: 13. The germline V gene encodes CDR1 SEHNR and CDR2 FQNEAQ (reference sequence). The CDR3 runs 16 residues. The CDR3 region has the DNA TGTGCCAGCAGCGGGGTTTTCAGCGGGAGTTGGAATGAGCAGTTCTTC. Translation gives CASSGVFSGSWNEQFF. Together with reference TRBV7-9 and TRBJ2-1, the CDR3 gives the full variable domain: DTGVSQNPRHKITKRGQNVTFRCDPISEHNRLYWYRQTLGQGPEFLTYFQNEAQLEKSRLLSDRFSAERPKGSFSTLEIQRTEQGDSAMYLCASSGVFSGSWNEQFFGPGTRLTVL.

This sequence joins TRBV6-4 and TRBJ2-3; 10 bases map to TRBD2. The CDR3 contains 15 residues. With V trimmed by 5 bases and J by 3 bases, 5 bases remained unmatched. Germline CDR1 is MRHNA and CDR2 is SNTAGT. DNA for the CDR3: TGTGCCAGCAGTTCTAGCGGGGGAGGTACAGATACGCAGTATTTT. Its translation: CASSSSGGGTDTQYF.

The chain links TRBV7-6 to TRBJ2-5, with D perhaps TRBD1 (6 bases). CDR3 length equals 16 residues. CDR1 and CDR2 (germline): SGHVS, FNYEAQ. Trimming cost V 5 bases and J 5 bases, with 21 bases left between them. The chain's CDR3 is CASSLRESRGLETQYF. DNA of the CDR3: TGTGCCAGCAGCCTCAGGGAATCAAGGGGGTTGGAGACCCAGTACTTC.

The chain joins TRBV15 to TRBJ1-3, with D maybe TRBD1 (6 bases). With 0 bases removed from V and 4 bases from J, the gap between germline ends came to 10 bases. The CDR3 is 15 amino acids. CDR1 is LNHNV, CDR2 YYDKDF, per germline (reference sequence). The CDR3 region has the DNA TGTGCCACCAGCAGAGATCCAGGGACAGGAAACACCATATATTTT. This encodes CATSRDPGTGNTIYF.

The V and J genes are TRBV5-4 and TRBJ2-2; 9 bases map to TRBD1. In germline, CDR1 is SGHNT, CDR2 YYREEE (reference sequence). The CDR3 extends over 15 amino acids. The V gene end was trimmed by 3 bases and the J gene end by 6 bases; junction bases not matched to a gene: 6. The CDR3 DNA is TGTGCCAGCAGCTCACCGGGACAGGGTTCCGGGGAGCTGTTTTTT. It encodes CASSSPGQGSGELFF.

The V and J genes are TRBV15 and TRBJ1-2; D unresolved. Germline-derived CDR1 and CDR2 are LNHNV and YYDKDF (reference sequence). CDR3 size: 16 residues. Deletions cut 0 bases from V and 0 bases from J, with 11 bases between. The CDR3: CATSRESRTSNYGYTF. CDR3 DNA: TGTGCCACCAGCAGAGAAAGCAGGACTTCTAACTATGGCTACACCTTC.

The J gene is TRBJ2-3, the V gene TRBV9; D gene unclear. This CDR3 has 13 amino acids. The V gene's germline CDR1 is SGDLS and CDR2 YYNGEE. Trimming removed 0 bases from V and 5 bases from J, with 7 bases in between. CDR3 sequence reads: CASSVAPLDTQYF. The CDR3 DNA reads TGTGCCAGCAGCGTAGCCCCTTTAGATACGCAGTATTTT.

The chain has TRBV12-5 and TRBJ2-6; D remains ambiguous. The V end was cut by 4 bases, the J end by 4 bases, with 11 bases between. The CDR3 contains 15 residues. Germline V gene data show CDR1 as LGHNT and CDR2 as FRNRAP. CDR3 amino acids: CASGSPVIGANVLTF. CDR3 DNA: TGTGCTAGTGGTTCCCCGGTTATCGGGGCCAACGTCCTGACTTTC.

The chain joins TRBV2 to TRBJ1-2; the match to TRBD1 covers 7 bases. J was trimmed by 4 bases and V by 4 bases; bases with no gene match: 12. Germline CDR1 SNHLY, CDR2 FYNNEI. CDR3 length: 16 amino acids. CDR3 region: CASSGQGVAHGYGYTF. The CDR3 DNA follows: TGTGCCAGCAGTGGCCAGGGGGTCGCGCATGGCTATGGCTACACCTTC.

This chain uses TRBV5-1 with TRBJ1-2; D is unclear. V was cut by 0 bases and J by 6 bases, with 21 bases left in between. CDR3 size: 17 residues. Per germline, CDR1 SGHRS and CDR2 YFSETQ. CDR3: CASSLERASRGHDGYTF. CDR3 bases: TGCGCCAGCAGCTTGGAGAGGGCCTCACGGGGTCATGATGGCTACACCTTC.

V and J are TRBV5-4 and TRBJ1-1; D gene unclear. With 2 bases removed from V and 0 bases from J, the gap between germline ends came to 8 bases. The CDR3 extends over 14 amino acids. CDR1 and CDR2 (germline): SGHNT, YYREEE (reference sequence). The CDR3 loop is CASSFGEMNTEAFF. CDR3 nucleotide sequence: TGTGCCAGCAGCTTCGGAGAAATGAACACTGAAGCTTTCTTT.

CDR3 nucleotides: TGTGCCAGCAGCATATCCGGGACAGGGTCTTACGAGCAGTACTTC. This translates into CASSISGTGSYEQYF. The rearrangement joins TRBV5-4 to TRBJ2-7; TRBD1 agrees at 9 bases. Germline CDR1 SGHNT, CDR2 YYREEE (reference sequence). J was trimmed by 4 bases and V by 4 bases; bases with no gene match: 9. The CDR3 is made up of 15 amino acids.

This clone was seen a few times. The chain has TRBV11-3 and TRBJ1-1; TRBD1 agrees at 7 bases. This CDR3 is 16 amino acids long. Germline values: CDR1 SGHNT, CDR2 YENEEA. Trimming removed 4 bases from V and 0 bases from J; junction bases left unmatched: 8. CDR3 in DNA: TGTGCCAGCAGCTCCCGACAGGGTGCGATGAACACTGAAGCTTTCTTT. This sequence encodes CASSSRQGAMNTEAFF. Variable domain in full (rest from reference TRBV11-3 and TRBJ1-1): EAGVVQSPRYKIIEKKQPVAFWCNPISGHNTLYWYLQNLGQGPELLIRYENEEAVDDSQLPKDRFSAERLKGVDSTLKIQPAELGDSAVYLCASSSRQGAMNTEAFFGQGTRLTVV.

This chain connects TRBV7-9 to TRBJ2-1; D not certain. The germline CDR1 and CDR2 sequences are SEHNR and FQNEAQ (reference sequence). V was shortened by 3 bases and J by 4 bases, with 7 bases between the two germline ends. This CDR3 has 13 residues. Written as DNA, the CDR3 is TGTGCCAGCAGCTTCGCGATGTACAATGAGCAGTTCTTC. It is translated as CASSFAMYNEQFF.

The CDR3 DNA is TGTGCCAGCTCACGAAACCCGGACACTGAAGCTTTCTTT. Protein sequence: CASSRNPDTEAFF. The chain carries TRBV18 and TRBJ1-1; D not certain. Germline CDR1 KGHSH, CDR2 LQKENI. This CDR3 spans 13 amino acids. V lost 4 bases and J lost 3, with 9 bases in between.

This clone has just one count. The chain recombines TRBV2 with TRBJ1-1, with D tentatively TRBD1 (6 bases). V was shortened by 8 bases and J by 5 bases, with 15 bases between the two germline ends. CDR1 and CDR2 from the germline V gene are SNHLY and FYNNEI. This CDR3 is built from 13 residues. The CDR3 bases are TGTGCCAGCGTAAGGACAGTGGGGACTGAAGCTTTCTTT. It is translated as CASVRTVGTEAFF.